Reported below is one T cell receptor (beta chain). Via MiXCR, TCRdb re-called the reads, giving one row per CDR3 protein. The sample lists 500,000 to 600,000 distinct CDR3 sequences, about 15% occurring once. The CDR3 consists of 16 residues. CDR1 is SGHNT and CDR2 is YENEEA in the germline V gene. V lost 5 bases, J lost 0 bases, and 14 bases lay in between. This record comes from a study of T cell repertoires in cytomegalovirus infection. Looking at the study overall: Both a matching HLA type and CMV infection were indicated by public TCR beta signatures.

Material: CD8+ T cells from PBMCs. The receptor was isolated from a human donor in good health (CMV status not recorded). Some clones in this sample may be carry-over from other donors' samples. V and J are TRBV11-3 and TRBJ1-5; D uncertain. CDR3 sequence reads: CASSRFLAVSNQPQHF. CDR3 nucleotide sequence: TGTGCCAGCAGCCGATTTTTGGCAGTTAGCAATCAGCCCCAGCATTTT.